Listed here is a single T cell receptor beta chain. Its recognized antigen is unknown. Base qualities are not provided; no much larger clone lies one nucleotide away. Based on the germline V gene, the CDR1 and CDR2 sequences are SGHDN and FVKESK. V trim: 0 bases; J trim: 10 bases; unmatched bases: 5. The CDR3 covers 15 residues, taking in both the cysteine and the phenylalanine. The DNA shown is the 45-base CDR3, in frame from base 1. TCRbeta CDR3 regions were amplified from genomic DNA using the immunoSEQ Assay, a bias-controlled multiplex PCR. On the study's bioinformatics: The number of nucleated cells in each sample was estimated by amplification of reference gene primers within the assay. To quantify the absolute abundance of each unique TCRbeta CDR3 rearrangement, sequence reads were collapsed and filtered. For each sample, productive Simpson clonality was calculated as the square root of Simpson's diversity index across productive rearrangements. TCRdb limited this immuneACCESS table to in-frame rearrangements with V and J called. A share of clones is missing; checked studies link under half to unresolved V genes, and the rest is unexplained. V and J calls and clone size come straight from that table; D and trimming were deduced from the DNA. This sample is represented by around 250,000 clones; about 91% of them were singletons. The leading ten clones occupy 2.8% of the sample.

These data are taken from a study of blood T cell repertoires in COVID-19 (TCRdb year 2020). The study in broad terms: Collaborator samples came from the United States, Italy and Spain and covered acute and convalescent phases of COVID-19. Where HLA class I and class II types were available, the types were taken from metadata supplied by the sample provider, not from assay-based typing. The samples were drawn from the first 160 participants of the ongoing ImmuneRACE study and from 1,200 or so subjects provided by 6 global collaborators. Subjects who had been exposed to COVID-19, were actively infected with it, or had recovered from it provided the deeply sampled blood TCRbeta repertoires that made up the dataset. Nearly every sample came with metadata listing a de-identified subject ID, COVID-19 status, age in years and sex. The repertoires were released in a freely available public database intended as a resource for research on the immune response to SARS-CoV-2. The material from the prospective study consisted of cDNA or gDNA derived from T cells, B-cell-depleted T cells, or PBMCs. The research as a whole found: How much clinical and demographic metadata was included differed by source and by participant, and the metadata was provided uncurated.

Enrolling through a virtual design, the prospective study's participants ranged in age from roughly 18 to 95 years and lived across 20 to 30 United States geographic areas. Cohort assignment in the prospective study relied on participant-reported clinical history from a screening survey and a study questionnaire. Exposed participants had been in contact with someone with a PCR-confirmed or clinician-diagnosed COVID-19 case within 2 weeks of study entry. In the prospective study, whole blood, serum and a nasopharyngeal or oropharyngeal swab were collected from each participant by mobile phlebotomists. Participants in the prospective study had the option to provide additional blood draws and questionnaires over an approximately 2-month period. Prospective study blood samples were shipped either frozen or at room temperature before DNA extraction.

Recombination connected TRBV14 to TRBJ1-6; 8 central bases correspond to TRBD1. What was sequenced was PBMCs or T cells enriched from blood (not recorded which). This sequence was found in a man aged 40-50 years who had been exposed to COVID-19. This receptor has the CDR3 CASSQDRTGQSPLHF. The bases read TGTGCCAGCAGCCAAGACCGGACAGGGCAGTCACCCCTCCACTTT.